Shown below are 20 T cell receptor beta chains from a single sample sequenced in a study of blood T cell repertoires in COVID-19. TCRdb keeps only in-frame clones here, not all; method: immunoSEQ multiplex PCR. This sample has about 98,000 clones, with 81% found just once. What was sequenced was peripheral blood. The source is a woman aged 80 or over with acute or convalescent COVID-19.

CDR3 sequence (DNA): TGCAGCGTTGGTGGGACAGAGGGCTACACCTTC. Protein product: CSVGGTEGYTF. This chain uses TRBV29-1 with TRBJ1-2; 7 bases line up with TRBD1. With V trimmed by 4 bases and J by 8 bases, 4 bases remained unmatched. Germline V gene data show CDR1 as SQVTM and CDR2 as ANQGSEA. The CDR3 is 11 amino acids.

J is TRBJ2-1 and V is TRBV7-2; no definite D call. The CDR3 loop spans 14 amino acids. Between the trimmed V and J ends, which lost 5 bases and 2 bases, there was a span of 10 bases. Germline CDR1 is SGHTA and CDR2 is FQGNSA. In DNA, the CDR3 is TGTGCCAGCAGCGTAGAGAGGACCTACAATGAGCAGTTCTTC. This codes for CASSVERTYNEQFF. The full variable domain, in which reference TRBV7-2 and TRBJ2-1 provide the parts outside the CDR3, is GAGVSQSPSNKVTEKGKDVELRCDPISGHTALYWYRQSLGQGLEFLIYFQGNSAPDKSGLPSDRFSAERTGGSVSTLTIQRTQQEDSAVYLCASSVERTYNEQFFGPGTRLTVL.

This rearrangement joins TRBV11-2 to TRBJ2-1; 8 bases align to TRBD1. The V gene end was trimmed by 1 base and the J gene end by 4 bases; junction bases not matched to a gene: 3. The V gene's germline CDR1 is SGHAT and CDR2 FQNNGV. This CDR3 contains 15 residues. The CDR3 DNA reads TGTGCCAGCAGCTTAGGACAGGGGCAATACAATGAGCAGTTCTTC. The encoded protein is CASSLGQGQYNEQFF.

The rearrangement links TRBV30 to TRBJ2-2, with 7 bases that match TRBD1. Trimming removed 2 bases from V and 4 bases from J; junction bases left unmatched: 4. From germline, CDR1 is GTSNPN and CDR2 SVGIG (reference sequence). The CDR3 runs to 14 residues. The CDR3 DNA is TGTGCCTGGAGTCCCGGGACAGCCACCGGGGAGCTGTTTTTT. As protein: CAWSPGTATGELFF.

A few counts support this clone. V is TRBV27 and J is TRBJ2-7, with 8 bases fitting TRBD1. Trimming cost V 5 bases and J 0 bases; bases outside gene matches: 6. The CDR3 consists of 15 residues. Germline V gene sequence: CDR1 MNHEY, CDR2 SMNVEV (reference sequence). The CDR3 DNA is TGTGCCAGCAGTCCCGGACAGGGCTACTCCTACGAGCAGTACTTC. Its translation is CASSPGQGYSYEQYF.

The chain is built from TRBV19 and TRBJ2-1; D remains ambiguous. The CDR3 contains 16 residues. The ends were cut back, 1 base at V and 2 bases at J, with 12 bases in the middle. Germline V gives CDR1 LNHDA, CDR2 SQIVND (reference sequence). DNA of the CDR3: TGTGCCAGTAGTATAGCGGCGGAGACTCCCTACAATGAGCAGTTCTTC. This gives the protein CASSIAAETPYNEQFF.

The rearrangement joins TRBV28 to TRBJ1-5, with 7 positions matching TRBD1. Losses at the gene ends were 6 bases for V and 3 bases for J; bases not matched to a gene: 5. CDR3 length equals 14 residues. Germline V lookup: CDR1 MDHEN, CDR2 SYDVKM. CDR3 sequence (DNA): TGTGCCAGCAGGCTCGACAGGGACAATCAGCCCCAGCATTTT. Amino acid sequence: CASRLDRDNQPQHF.

The J gene is TRBJ2-3, the V gene TRBV29-1; 9 nucleotides line up with TRBD2. V shed 4 bases and J 2 bases; nucleotides not matched to a gene: 13. CDR3 length: 17 residues. From germline, CDR1 is SQVTM and CDR2 ANQGSEA. The CDR3 sequence: CSVGHPALAGITDTQYF. DNA of the CDR3: TGCAGCGTTGGTCACCCCGCTCTAGCGGGGATCACAGATACGCAGTATTTT.

V is TRBV20-1 and J is TRBJ1-4, with D perhaps matching TRBD1 (5 bases). Germline CDR1 and CDR2: DFQATT and SNEGSKA (reference sequence). Trimming stripped 8 bases from V and 7 bases from J, with 11 bases between. CDR3 length: 11 amino acids. CDR3: CSIGAIEKLFF. The DNA of the CDR3 is TGCAGTATTGGGGCCATTGAAAAACTGTTTTTT.

The CDR3 spells CASGGSVSNYGYTF. CDR3 nucleotide sequence: TGTGCCAGCGGAGGTAGTGTCAGTAACTATGGCTACACCTTC. The chain has TRBV2 and TRBJ1-2; D not certain. CDR3 length: 14 amino acids. Germline CDR1 reads SNHLY; CDR2 reads FYNNEI. V shed 8 bases and J shed 1 base, with 14 bases lying between them.

The genes are TRBV24-1 and TRBJ1-2; D perhaps matches TRBD1 (6 bases). Germline assignment: CDR1 KGHDR and CDR2 SFDVKD. Trimming pared 9 bases from V and 7 bases from J, leaving 11 bases between. The CDR3 has 11 residues. The DNA of the CDR3 is TGTGCCACCCGGGGGGCATCTGGCTACACCTTC. Encoded protein: CATRGASGYTF.

The chain employs TRBV6-2 or TRBV6-3 and TRBJ2-3, with 8 nucleotides matching TRBD2. This CDR3 contains 14 residues. Germline V gene lookup returns CDR1 MNHEY and CDR2 SVGEGT. V shed 3 bases and J 4 bases; nucleotides not matched to a gene: 3. CDR3 loop: CASSYLLAADTQYF. CDR3 coding DNA: TGTGCCAGCAGTTATTTACTAGCGGCAGATACGCAGTATTTT.

V usage is TRBV6-5 and J usage is TRBJ1-2, with 12 bases that match TRBD1. V dropped 11 bases and J dropped 6; count of bases not matched to a gene: 1. The germline CDR1 and CDR2 sequences are MNHEY and SVGAGI. The CDR3 spans 11 residues. The CDR3 nucleotides read TGTGCCGGGACAGGGGGCAATGGCTACACCTTC. The encoded protein is CAGTGGNGYTF.

The rearrangement uses TRBV6-5 and TRBJ1-5, with D tentatively TRBD1 (5 bases). V was pared by 4 bases and J by 1 base, with 11 bases between. Germline V CDR1 and CDR2: MNHEY, SVGAGI. This CDR3 region has 15 residues. CDR3 loop: CASSLQGYSNQPQHF. CDR3 coding DNA: TGTGCCAGCAGTTTGCAGGGATACAGCAATCAGCCCCAGCATTTT.

The chain couples TRBV7-2 to TRBJ2-3; tentatively, D is TRBD2 (5 bases). The ends were cut back, 0 bases at V and 0 bases at J, with 7 bases in the middle. This CDR3 is 15 amino acids long. Germline CDR1 and CDR2: SGHTA and FQGNSA. This CDR3 reads CASSLAGLSTDTQYF. In DNA form, the CDR3 reads TGTGCCAGCAGCTTAGCTGGACTTAGCACAGATACGCAGTATTTT.

The genes are TRBV7-9 and TRBJ2-3, with D possibly TRBD2 on 6 matching bases. CDR3 size: 16 residues. V dropped 1 base and J dropped 2 bases, with 13 bases sitting between them. The germline gives CDR1 SEHNR, CDR2 FQNEAQ (reference sequence). The CDR3: CASSLDWRGATDTQYF. The DNA of the CDR3 is TGTGCCAGCAGCTTAGATTGGAGGGGAGCCACAGATACGCAGTATTTT.

This sequence joins TRBV25-1 and TRBJ1-5; 7 bases map to TRBD1. V was clipped by 6 bases and J by 5 bases; unmatched bases: 4. The CDR3 sequence is 13 residues long. Germline V gives CDR1 MGHDK, CDR2 SYGVNS. Here the CDR3 reads CASSNTGDQPQHF. CDR3 in DNA: TGTGCCAGCAGCAATACAGGGGATCAGCCCCAGCATTTT.

The V call is TRBV15, the J call TRBJ1-4; the D is unclear. Trimming removed 5 bases from V and 6 bases from J, with 16 bases in between. Germline V gene lookup returns CDR1 LNHNV and CDR2 YYDKDF (reference sequence). CDR3 length equals 15 residues. CDR3 sequence (DNA): TGTGCCACCAGCTATGGAGGTCCGAGGGATGAAAAACTGTTTTTT. It translates to CATSYGGPRDEKLFF.

The chain links TRBV18 to TRBJ2-7; 11 bases fit TRBD1. The CDR3 has 16 amino acids. V shed 2 bases and J 2 bases; nucleotides not matched to a gene: 5. Per germline, CDR1 KGHSH and CDR2 LQKENI. The CDR3 nucleotides are TGTGCCAGCTCACCAATCCCGGGACAGGGGGCCTACGAGCAGTACTTC. Translated: CASSPIPGQGAYEQYF.

This clone appeared once. The chain joins TRBV19 to TRBJ1-3; maybe TRBD1 (5 bases). CDR3 length equals 16 residues. Germline V gives CDR1 LNHDA, CDR2 SQIVND (reference sequence). V was cut by 3 bases and J by 3 bases, with 15 bases left in between. The chain's CDR3 is CASSILDRFLGNTIYF. Written as DNA, the CDR3 is TGTGCCAGTAGTATCCTCGACAGATTCCTTGGAAACACCATATATTTT.